The sequence of this T cell receptor (beta chain) was determined in a study of T-cell reconstitution after alpha-beta-depleted transplantation in children (dated by TCRdb to between 2015 and 2016). At the level of the whole study: The study quantitatively tracked T-cell immune reconstitution after TCRalphabeta/CD19-depleted allogeneic hematopoietic cell transplantation in children using TCR repertoire profiling.

This clonotype was seen at least ten times. The antigen this receptor binds is unknown. No qualities accompany the bases; no much larger clone lies one base away. Library prep was done by PCR. Sequencing used an Illumina HiSeq 2500. To normalize quantification of the TCRbeta repertoire, the TCR libraries were built with molecular barcoding that relied on unique molecular identifiers. TCRdb reanalyzed the raw reads on its own, using fastp at Q25 for trimming and MiXCR for clone calling, and kept in-frame beta chains. Entries that share a CDR3 protein sequence are merged under the most common genes and DNA. The sample table records under 300,000 distinct CDR3 sequences; around 9.7% of these occur just once. Around 5% of the sample is taken by the ten largest. There are 15 amino acids in the CDR3, from cysteine to phenylalanine inclusive. Just the 45-base CDR3 DNA is kept, in frame starting at base 1. Looking up the germline V gene yields CDR1 MNHNS and CDR2 SASEGT. The germline ends are 18 bases apart after V is trimmed by 7 bases and J by 2 bases.

The source of this sequence is a human donor who donated a stem cell graft to a child with SCID. The rearranged chain carries TRBV6-1 and TRBJ2-7, with a weak D call of TRBD2 (5 bases match). Sample: PBMCs from the stem cell graft donor, taken from the stem cell graft. CDR3 protein: CASIRGGSSPYEQYF. DNA sequence: TGTGCCAGCATAAGAGGCGGGTCCTCCCCCTACGAGCAGTACTTC.